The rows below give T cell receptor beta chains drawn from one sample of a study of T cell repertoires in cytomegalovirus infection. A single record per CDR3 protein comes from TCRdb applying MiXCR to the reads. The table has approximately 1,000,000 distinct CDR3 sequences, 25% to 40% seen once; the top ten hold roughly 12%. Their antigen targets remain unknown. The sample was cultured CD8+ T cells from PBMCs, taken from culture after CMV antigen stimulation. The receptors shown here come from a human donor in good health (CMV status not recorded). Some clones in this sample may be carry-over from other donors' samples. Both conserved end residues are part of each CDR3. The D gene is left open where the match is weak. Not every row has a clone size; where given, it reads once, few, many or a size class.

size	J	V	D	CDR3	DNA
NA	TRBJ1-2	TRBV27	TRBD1	CASSSGDSPYGYTF	TGTGCCAGCAGTTCCGGGGACAGTCCATATGGCTACACCTTC
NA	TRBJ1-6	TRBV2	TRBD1	CASSDTGENSPLHF	TGTGCCAGCAGTGACACAGGGGAGAATTCACCCCTCCACTTT
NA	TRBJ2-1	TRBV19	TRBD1	CASSIDPTGQGYNEQFF	TGTGCCAGTAGTATAGATCCTACGGGACAGGGATACAATGAGCAGTTCTTC
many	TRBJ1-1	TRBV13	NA	CASSLLWSGATEAFF	TGTGCCAGCAGCTTACTTTGGTCAGGGGCAACTGAAGCTTTCTTT
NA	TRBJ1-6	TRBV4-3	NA	CASSQEPHLPSSYNSPLHF	TGCGCCAGCAGCCAAGAGCCCCATCTTCCGAGCTCCTATAATTCACCCCTCCACTTT
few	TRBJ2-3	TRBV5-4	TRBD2	CASSQRGLAGRDTQYF	TGTGCCAGCAGCCAGAGGGGACTAGCGGGAAGAGATACGCAGTATTTT
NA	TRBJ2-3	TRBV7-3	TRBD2	CASSSGGRGPDTQYF	TGTGCCAGCAGCTCCGGAGGGAGGGGCCCAGATACGCAGTATTTT
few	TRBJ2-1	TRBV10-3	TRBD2	CAISDPGLAGVNEQFF	TGTGCCATCAGTGACCCGGGACTAGCGGGGGTCAATGAGCAGTTCTTC
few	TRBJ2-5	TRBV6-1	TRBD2	CASSELAGLETQYF	TGTGCCAGCAGTGAACTAGCGGGGTTGGAGACCCAGTACTTC
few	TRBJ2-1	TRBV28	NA	CASSLQQGTDLAFF	TGTGCCAGCAGTTTACAGCAGGGGACCGATTTAGCGTTCTTC
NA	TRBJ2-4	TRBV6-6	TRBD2	CASSYSGGGPKNIQYF	TGTGCCAGCAGTTACTCGGGCGGGGGGCCGAAAAACATTCAGTACTTC
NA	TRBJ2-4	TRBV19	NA	CASRRGYTDIQYF	TGTGCCAGTCGGAGGGGGTACACCGACATTCAGTACTTC
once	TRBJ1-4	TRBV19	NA	CASSIVLQRDEKLFF	TGTGCCAGTAGTATAGTATTGCAACGGGATGAAAAACTGTTTTTT
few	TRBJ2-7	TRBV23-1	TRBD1	CASSPTDRDRSYEQYF	TGCGCCAGCAGTCCGACGGACAGGGATCGTTCCTACGAGCAGTACTTC
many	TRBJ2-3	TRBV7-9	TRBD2	CASRESSGSDTQYF	TGTGCCAGCAGGGAGTCTAGCGGATCAGATACGCAGTATTTT
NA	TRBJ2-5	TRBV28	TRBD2	CASSFQRGGYQETQYF	TGTGCCAGCAGTTTCCAGCGGGGGGGGTACCAAGAGACCCAGTACTTC
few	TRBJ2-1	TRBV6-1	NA	CASRQINEQFF	TGTGCCAGCAGGCAGATAAATGAGCAGTTCTTC
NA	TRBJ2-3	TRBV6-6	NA	CASTLRPGKGSDTQYF	TGTGCCAGCACTTTACGGCCAGGAAAAGGGTCAGATACGCAGTATTTT
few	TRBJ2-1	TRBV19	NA	CASTPRDRSYNEQFF	TGTGCCAGTACCCCGCGGGATCGCTCCTACAATGAGCAGTTCTTC
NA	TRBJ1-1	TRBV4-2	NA	CASSPTQEYDTEAFF	TGTGCCAGCAGCCCCACACAGGAGTATGACACTGAAGCTTTCTTT
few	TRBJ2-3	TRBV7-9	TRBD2	CASYQRGSGETDTQYF	TGTGCCAGCTACCAGAGGGGTAGCGGGGAAACAGATACGCAGTATTTT
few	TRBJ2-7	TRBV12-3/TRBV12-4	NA	CASSFAGPRDEQYF	TGTGCCAGCAGTTTCGCTGGCCCCCGGGACGAGCAGTACTTC
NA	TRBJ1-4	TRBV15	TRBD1	CATSRDFRGREKLFF	TGTGCCACCAGCAGAGATTTCAGGGGGCGCGAAAAACTGTTTTTT
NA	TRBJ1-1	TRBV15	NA	CATSRDRATEAFF	TGTGCCACCAGCAGAGACCGGGCCACTGAAGCTTTCTTT
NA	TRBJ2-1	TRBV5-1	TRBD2	CASSESAGGPPSYNEQFF	TGCGCCAGCAGCGAAAGCGCGGGGGGGCCCCCCTCCTACAATGAGCAGTTCTTC
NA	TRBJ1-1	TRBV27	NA	CASRQARVGTEAFF	TGTGCCAGCCGACAGGCGCGGGTAGGCACTGAAGCTTTCTTT
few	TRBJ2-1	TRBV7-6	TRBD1	CASSPWTGARDEFF	TGTGCCAGCAGCCCTTGGACAGGGGCCCGAGACGAGTTCTTC
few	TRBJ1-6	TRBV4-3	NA	CASSQEVRAFYNSPLHF	TGCGCCAGCAGCCAAGAGGTCAGGGCCTTCTATAATTCACCCCTCCACTTT
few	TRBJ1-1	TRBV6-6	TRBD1	CASSYPDREYTEAFF	TGTGCCAGCAGTTACCCGGACAGGGAATACACTGAAGCTTTCTTT
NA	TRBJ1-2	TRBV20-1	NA	CSASPRGIYGYTF	TGCAGTGCTAGCCCTCGGGGGATCTATGGCTACACCTTC
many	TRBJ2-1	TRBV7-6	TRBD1	CASSLWDRGYNEQFF	TGTGCCAGCAGCTTATGGGACAGGGGGTACAATGAGCAGTTCTTC
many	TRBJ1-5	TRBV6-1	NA	CASSPRSPSVSNQPQHF	TGTGCCAGCAGTCCCCGCAGTCCGTCAGTAAGCAATCAGCCCCAGCATTTT
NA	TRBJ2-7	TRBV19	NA	CASSIGPGMPYEQYF	TGTGCCAGTAGTATTGGGCCGGGCATGCCCTACGAGCAGTACTTC
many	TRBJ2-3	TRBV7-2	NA	CASSPLGSPTDTQYF	TGTGCCAGCAGCCCCCTCGGGAGTCCCACAGATACGCAGTATTTT
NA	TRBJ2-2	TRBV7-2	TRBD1	CASRNTGVTGELFF	TGTGCCAGCCGAAATACAGGGGTCACCGGGGAGCTGTTTTTT
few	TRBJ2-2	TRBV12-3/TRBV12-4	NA	CASKIQGTPGELFF	TGTGCCAGCAAAATACAGGGTACCCCCGGGGAGCTGTTTTTT
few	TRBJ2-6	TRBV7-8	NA	CASSLTGGLISGANVLTF	TGTGCCAGCAGCCTAACAGGGGGACTAATCTCTGGGGCCAACGTCCTGACTTTC
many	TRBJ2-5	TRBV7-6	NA	CASSLKTYQETQYF	TGTGCCAGCAGCTTAAAGACGTACCAAGAGACCCAGTACTTC
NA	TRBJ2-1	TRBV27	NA	CASSLGPIYYNEQFF	TGTGCCAGCAGTTTAGGACCAATCTACTACAATGAGCAGTTCTTC
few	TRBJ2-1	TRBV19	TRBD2	CASSIISGGNNEQFF	TGTGCCAGTAGTATAATTAGCGGGGGAAACAATGAGCAGTTCTTC
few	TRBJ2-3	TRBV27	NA	CASSPSPGGRDTQYF	TGTGCCAGCAGTCCCTCCCCTGGGGGAAGAGATACGCAGTATTTT
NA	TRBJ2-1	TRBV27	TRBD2	CASSTPETSVREQFF	TGTGCCAGCAGTACCCCCGAGACTAGCGTCCGTGAGCAGTTCTTC
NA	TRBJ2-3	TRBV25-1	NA	CASSELGTDTQYF	TGTGCCAGCAGTGAATTAGGCACAGATACGCAGTATTTT
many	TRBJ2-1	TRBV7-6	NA	CASSLSRRGNEQFF	TGTGCCAGCAGCTTATCTAGACGAGGCAATGAGCAGTTCTTC
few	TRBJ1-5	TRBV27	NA	CASSLGRTQPQHF	TGTGCCAGCAGTTTAGGACGCACTCAGCCCCAGCATTTT
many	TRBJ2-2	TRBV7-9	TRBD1	CASSPTSGGPNTGELFF	TGTGCCAGCAGCCCTACTTCAGGGGGCCCGAACACCGGGGAGCTGTTTTTT
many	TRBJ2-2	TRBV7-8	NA	CASSLAGDPNTGELFF	TGTGCCAGCAGCTTAGCGGGGGACCCTAACACCGGGGAGCTGTTTTTT
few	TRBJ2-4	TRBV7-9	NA	CASSLVVSGAKNIQYF	TGTGCCAGCAGCCTCGTCGTTAGCGGAGCCAAAAACATTCAGTACTTC
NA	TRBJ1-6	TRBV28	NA	CASSLGPSGGALHF	TGTGCCAGCAGTTTAGGTCCTTCCGGGGGGGCCCTCCACTTT
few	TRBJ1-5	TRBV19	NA	CASSKDSGPTPQHF	TGTGCCAGTAGTAAGGACAGTGGGCCAACGCCCCAGCATTTT
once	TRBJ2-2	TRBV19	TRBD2	CASSPRGTSGLTGELFF	TGTGCCAGTAGCCCACGGGGGACTAGCGGCTTAACCGGGGAGCTGTTTTTT
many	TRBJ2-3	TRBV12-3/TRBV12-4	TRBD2	CASRGLAGATDTQYF	TGTGCCAGCAGGGGACTAGCGGGGGCCACAGATACGCAGTATTTT
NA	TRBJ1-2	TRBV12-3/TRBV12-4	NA	CASSLEWAYGYTF	TGTGCCAGCAGTTTAGAATGGGCCTATGGCTACACCTTC
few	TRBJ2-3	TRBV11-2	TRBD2	CASSSPLAGDTQYF	TGTGCCAGCAGCTCCCCTTTAGCGGGGGATACGCAGTATTTT
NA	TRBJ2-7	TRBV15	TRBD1	CATSRDQGDRDYEQYF	TGTGCCACCAGCAGAGATCAGGGGGACAGGGACTACGAGCAGTACTTC
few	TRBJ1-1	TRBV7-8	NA	CASSWDNRVNTEAFF	TGTGCCAGCAGCTGGGACAACCGGGTGAACACTGAAGCTTTCTTT
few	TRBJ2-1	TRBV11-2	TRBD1	CASSLGQGEEEQFF	TGTGCCAGCAGCTTGGGACAGGGGGAGGAAGAGCAGTTCTTC
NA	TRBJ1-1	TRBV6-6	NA	CASSYSAQGLMNTEAFF	TGTGCCAGCAGTTACTCTGCGCAGGGCTTAATGAACACTGAAGCTTTCTTT
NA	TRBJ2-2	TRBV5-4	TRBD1	CASSPQPGGGNTGELFF	TGTGCCAGCAGCCCTCAACCAGGGGGCGGGAACACCGGGGAGCTGTTTTTT